The clone carrying this T cell receptor (beta chain) was seen only a few times. MiXCR, run by TCRdb on the 5' RACE reads, gives a single entry per CDR3 protein. The sample records about 530,000 distinct CDR3 sequences, under 25% being singletons. This sample is part of a study of identical twins. Germline V gene lookup returns CDR1 MNHEY and CDR2 SVGEGT. This CDR3 is built from 14 residues. Trimming left V 6 bases short and J 5 bases short, with 16 bases between. The same sample was also used in a study of yellow fever vaccine responses in identical twins.

Sequenced input: CD4+ T cells sorted from blood. The rearrangement uses TRBV6-2 or TRBV6-3 and TRBJ2-5; D might be TRBD1 or TRBD2, each matching 5 bases. This sequence originates from a woman under 30 in good health. This CDR3 is CASRTKGEGETQYF. The CDR3 coding sequence is TGTGCCAGCAGAACGAAGGGAGAGGGGGAGACCCAGTACTTC.